The T cell receptor (beta chain) described here comes from a study of monozygotic twins with cystic fibrosis. Study-wide findings and caveats: Age, concordance and disease severity did not associate with shared CDR3 numbers. Monozygotic CF twins shared more identical nucleotide clonotypes than unrelated patients.

Comments on this clone: The antigen is undetermined.

Generated by immunoSEQ multiplex PCR, the TCRdb table keeps only in-frame clones and is missing some. Here the sample spans 30,000 to 35,000 clones, under 70% being singletons. The TCR originated in a girl aged 5 to 17 with cystic fibrosis. What was sequenced was blood.

CDR3 nucleotides: TGCAGCGTCCGCCGCACTAGCGGGAGGGCCAATGACTACAATGAGCAGTTCTTC. Encoded protein: CSVRRTSGRANDYNEQFF. The chain joins TRBV29-1 to TRBJ2-1, with 13 bases aligning to TRBD2. This CDR3 is 18 amino acids long. V gave up 6 bases and J gave up 3 bases; unmatched junction bases: 14. CDR1 SQVTM and CDR2 ANQGSEA come from the germline V gene.